These 2 T cell receptor beta chains share one sample of origin, sequenced in a study of graft-versus-host responses after intestinal transplantation. Their recognized antigens are unknown. The protocol was immunoSEQ multiplex PCR, while the TCRdb copy is restricted to in-frame clones and leaves out a portion. The sample carries about 90,000 clones, roughly nine tenths recorded once. The specimen was unstimulated CD8+ T cells sorted from spleen or lymph node cells, collected before intestinal transplant. The receptor source for this set is a human donor who received an intestinal transplant.

This chain joins TRBV11-2 and TRBJ2-3; D unclear. V was clipped by 5 bases and J by 2 bases, with 8 bases between them. Germline V gives CDR1 SGHAT, CDR2 FQNNGV. The CDR3 loop spans 13 amino acids. The CDR3 spells CASSPHTTDTQYF. DNA of the CDR3: TGTGCCAGCAGCCCCCACACCACAGATACGCAGTATTTT.

V is TRBV5-5 and J is TRBJ2-7; 10 nucleotides match TRBD2. V shed 1 base and J 1 base; nucleotides not matched to a gene: 5. The length of the CDR3 is 16 residues. Germline V gene sequence: CDR1 SGHKS, CDR2 YYEKEE (reference sequence). CDR3: CASSLKWTSGSYEQYF. As DNA, the CDR3 is TGTGCCAGCAGCTTGAAGTGGACTAGCGGATCCTACGAGCAGTACTTC.